One and the same sample provided the 9 T cell receptor beta chains below, sequenced in a study of blood T cell repertoires in COVID-19. The assay was immunoSEQ multiplex PCR, and TCRdb's table has in-frame clones only and misses some. In the table there are 15,000 to 20,000 clones, approximately 85% of which are singletons. The sample was peripheral blood. The receptors come from a man aged 40-55 years with active or convalescent COVID-19.

The J gene is TRBJ1-5, the V gene TRBV19; possibly TRBD1 for D (6 bases). Germline CDR1 LNHDA, CDR2 SQIVND (reference sequence). Deletions cut 5 bases from V and 3 bases from J, with 14 bases between. This CDR3 has 15 amino acids. The CDR3 DNA reads as TGTGCCAGTAGTGGCGGGGGGGGACACAATCAGCCCCAGCATTTT. Its translation: CASSGGGGHNQPQHF. The complete variable domain, with remaining parts taken from reference TRBV19 and TRBJ1-5, reads DGGITQSPKYLFRKEGQNVTLSCEQNLNHDAMYWYRQDPGQGLRLIYYSQIVNDFQKGDIAEGYSVSREKKESFPLTVTSAQKNPTAFYLCASSGGGGHNQPQHFGDGTRLSIL.

CDR3 sequence (DNA): TGTGCCAGCAGTTTCCAGGGCGGCGGTGGCTACACCTTC. Translating gives CASSFQGGGGYTF. The chain uses TRBV27 and TRBJ1-2; TRBD1 is a possible D gene (5 bases). Trimming removed 3 bases from V and 7 bases from J, with 12 bases in between. The CDR3 is 13 residues long. CDR1 and CDR2 from the germline V gene are MNHEY and SMNVEV (reference sequence).

This clone is a singleton in its sample. This chain uses TRBV2 with TRBJ1-1; D gene uncertain. The V end was cut by 3 bases, the J end by 5 bases, with 16 bases between. In germline, CDR1 is SNHLY, CDR2 FYNNEI. This CDR3 contains 15 residues. CDR3 amino acids: CASSEEGLGVTEAFF. In DNA, the CDR3 is TGTGCCAGCAGTGAGGAAGGGTTGGGAGTGACTGAAGCTTTCTTT.

The chain joins TRBV9 to TRBJ1-1; no clear D. This CDR3 comprises 16 residues. Germline assignment: CDR1 SGDLS and CDR2 YYNGEE. Trimming cost V 2 bases and J 3 bases, with 17 bases left between them. The DNA for the CDR3 is TGTGCCAGCAGCGTTCACGAGGTGGCCACTGACACTGAAGCTTTCTTT. Amino acids: CASSVHEVATDTEAFF.

This sequence joins TRBV7-9 and TRBJ1-2; TRBD1 aligns across 8 bases. The CDR3 spans 14 residues. V was clipped by 5 bases and J by 1 base; unmatched bases: 3. Per germline, CDR1 SEHNR and CDR2 FQNEAQ (reference sequence). CDR3 in amino acids: CASSAGQGNYGYTF. The CDR3 region has the DNA TGTGCCAGCAGCGCCGGACAGGGTAACTATGGCTACACCTTC. The entire variable domain, with the rest obtained from reference TRBV7-9 and TRBJ1-2, is as follows: DTGVSQNPRHKITKRGQNVTFRCDPISEHNRLYWYRQTLGQGPEFLTYFQNEAQLEKSRLLSDRFSAERPKGSFSTLEIQRTEQGDSAMYLCASSAGQGNYGYTFGSGTRLTVV.

This clone was seen once. The chain is built from TRBV4-1 and TRBJ1-4; 10 bases fit TRBD1. The germline V gene encodes CDR1 MGHRA and CDR2 YSYEKL. J gave up 6 bases and V 5 bases, and 6 bases lay outside the gene matches. This CDR3 comprises 15 residues. The CDR3 DNA is TGCGCCAGCAGCATCCGGGACAGGGGAGATGAAAAACTGTTTTTT. Translated, it gives CASSIRDRGDEKLFF.

The chain recombines TRBV12-3 or TRBV12-4 with TRBJ1-2; TRBD1 agrees at 9 bases. The J segment lost 7 bases and the V segment lost 5 bases, leaving 5 bases of the junction unmatched. CDR3 length equals 13 residues. CDR3 amino acids: CASSRTGGLGYTF. DNA for the CDR3: TGTGCCAGCAGTCGTACAGGGGGCCTTGGCTACACCTTC.

As for this clone: The same CDR3 also results from other DNA sequences found in this sample. The chain joins TRBV20-1 to TRBJ2-5; D may be TRBD2 (6 bases). V lost 3 bases to trimming and J lost 5 bases, with 7 bases between them. The germline V gene has CDR1 DFQATT and CDR2 SNEGSKA (reference sequence). The CDR3 has 11 amino acids. Here the CDR3 DNA reads TGCAGTGCTAGCGGGGGTGAGACCCAGTACTTC. Its protein product is CSASGGETQYF.

This clone was seen just once. This chain links TRBV15 with TRBJ2-7; D ambiguous. CDR3 size: 14 residues. Germline V gene data show CDR1 as LNHNV and CDR2 as YYDKDF (reference sequence). V lost 2 bases to trimming and J lost 2 bases, with 10 bases between them. CDR3 loop: CATSRPGSPYEQYF. CDR3 DNA sequence: TGTGCCACCAGCAGACCGGGTTCACCCTACGAGCAGTACTTC.